A single sample is the source of the 7 T cell receptor beta chains below, sequenced in a study of cytomegalovirus exposure and HLA in healthy donors. 60 Vbeta and 13 Jbeta primers were used in PCR. Here immunoSEQ multiplex PCR was the method, and the copy in TCRdb shows in-frame clones only, minus some. The table shows about 120,000 clones, with 8.5% to 10% occurring only once. Specimen: PBMCs. The receptors were sampled from a man younger than 40 in good health and CMV-seronegative.

The rearrangement uses TRBV18 and TRBJ2-2, with 9 positions matching TRBD1. Per the germline V gene, CDR1 is KGHSH and CDR2 is LQKENI. The CDR3 runs to 16 residues. The V segment lost 4 bases and the J segment 2 bases; nucleotides outside the gene matches: 5. CDR3 coding DNA: TGTGCCAGCTCACAACAGGGGGCCCTTAACACCGGGGAGCTGTTTTTT. This encodes CASSQQGALNTGELFF. The full variable domain, its missing parts supplied by reference TRBV18 and TRBJ2-2, is NAGVMQNPRHLVRRRGQEARLRCSPMKGHSHVYWYRQLPEEGLKFMVYLQKENIIDESGMPKERFSAEFPKEGPSILRIQQVVRGDSAAYFCASSQQGALNTGELFFGEGSRLTVL.

In its sample, this clone was seen a few times. This sequence joins TRBV7-9 and TRBJ2-7; D possibly corresponds to TRBD2 (5 bases). V lost 4 bases and J 0 bases, leaving 19 bases between the germline ends. The CDR3 extends over 17 amino acids. Per germline, CDR1 SEHNR and CDR2 FQNEAQ (reference sequence). This CDR3 is CASSYPSGGRSSYEQYF. The CDR3, as DNA: TGTGCCAGCAGCTACCCCTCAGGAGGAAGGAGCTCCTACGAGCAGTACTTC.

This clone has only a few counts. This rearrangement joins TRBV7-9 to TRBJ2-7, with TRBD1 as a possible D gene (5 bases). The CDR3 covers 14 residues. V gave up 5 bases and J gave up 0 bases, with 11 bases separating them. Germline CDR1 is SEHNR and CDR2 is FQNEAQ (reference sequence). The CDR3 DNA is TGTGCCAGCAGCCCTCCACAGGTCTCCTACGAGCAGTACTTC. Translating gives CASSPPQVSYEQYF.

The sample holds a few counts of this clone. The chain couples TRBV27 to TRBJ2-5; 11 nucleotides agree with TRBD1. TRBJ2-7 matches the DNA end more closely, so the J call is doubtful. CDR1 is MNHEY, CDR2 SMNVEV, per germline (reference sequence). The CDR3 is 15 residues long. CDR3 region: CASSPGTGGNYEQYF. CDR3 nucleotide sequence: TGTGCCAGCAGCCCCGGGACAGGGGGTAACTACGAGCAGTACTTC.

This chain connects TRBV21-1 to TRBJ1-1; TRBD1, the table's D call, was not compared with the DNA. TRBV21-1 is given as a pseudogene. The CDR3 runs 16 residues. The CDR3 here is CASSKNLKQGDTEAFF. Here the CDR3 DNA reads TGTGCCAGCAGCAAAAATTTAAAACAGGGTGACACTGAAGCTTTCTTT.

This clone was counted between two and nine times. V is TRBV20-1 and J is TRBJ2-7, with D possibly being TRBD2 (5 bases). This CDR3 is 11 amino acids long. With 5 bases removed from V and 5 bases from J, the gap between germline ends came to 10 bases. Germline lookup yields CDR1 DFQATT and CDR2 SNEGSKA (reference sequence). CDR3 amino acids: CSAGPGDEQYF. CDR3 sequence (DNA): TGCAGTGCTGGCCCCGGGGACGAGCAGTACTTC.

This clone has a handful of counts. This chain links TRBV30 with TRBJ2-5, with no clear D. The CDR3 extends over 12 amino acids. Looked up from germline, CDR1 is GTSNPN and CDR2 is SVGIG (reference sequence). V was trimmed by 2 bases and J by 4 bases, leaving 8 bases between them. The CDR3, as DNA: TGTGCCTGGAGTAGGTCAGGAGAGACCCAGTACTTC. Protein: CAWSRSGETQYF.